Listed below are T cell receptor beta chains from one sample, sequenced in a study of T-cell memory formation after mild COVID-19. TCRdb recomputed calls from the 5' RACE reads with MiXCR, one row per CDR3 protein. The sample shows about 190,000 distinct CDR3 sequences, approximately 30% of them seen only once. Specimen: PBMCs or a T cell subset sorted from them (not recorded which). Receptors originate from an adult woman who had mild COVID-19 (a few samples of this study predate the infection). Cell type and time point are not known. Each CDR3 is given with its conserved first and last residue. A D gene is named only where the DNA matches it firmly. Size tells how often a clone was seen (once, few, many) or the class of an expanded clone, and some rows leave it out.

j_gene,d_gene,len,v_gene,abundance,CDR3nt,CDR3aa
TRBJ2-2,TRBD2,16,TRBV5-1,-,TGCGCCAGCAGCTACGGACCGGGGGGAACCACCGGGGAGCTGTTTTTT,CASSYGPGGTTGELFF
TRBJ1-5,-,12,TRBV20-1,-,TGCAGTGCTAGAGACGACGAGGGGCCCCAGCATTTT,CSARDDEGPQHF
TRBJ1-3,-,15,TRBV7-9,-,TGTGCCAGCAGCTCTGTACGGGGAACTGGAAACACCATATATTTT,CASSSVRGTGNTIYF
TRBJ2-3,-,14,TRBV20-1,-,TGCAGTGCTAGCAAGGGGGAGGGCGCAGATACGCAGTATTTT,CSASKGEGADTQYF
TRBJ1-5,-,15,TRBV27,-,TGTGCCAGCAGTCAGACGGGGGGCTGGAGTCAGCCCCAGCATTTT,CASSQTGGWSQPQHF
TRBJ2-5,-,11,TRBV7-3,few,TGTGCCATGGAGGGTGAAGAGACCCAGTACTTC,CAMEGEETQYF
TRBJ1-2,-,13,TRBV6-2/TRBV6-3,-,TGTGCCAGCTCCGGACAGACCCAATATGGCTACACCTTC,CASSGQTQYGYTF
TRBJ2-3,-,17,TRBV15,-,TGTGCCACCAGGCCCCACCTAGATGCGTGGAACACAGATACGCAGTATTTT,CATRPHLDAWNTDTQYF
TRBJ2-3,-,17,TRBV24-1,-,TGTGCCACCAGTGATTCCTCTAGGGGGGCGCATGGAGATACGCAGTATTTT,CATSDSSRGAHGDTQYF
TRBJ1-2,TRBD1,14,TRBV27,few,TGTGCCAGCAGTCCCGGACAGGGGGATAATGGCTACACCTTC,CASSPGQGDNGYTF
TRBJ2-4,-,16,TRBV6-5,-,TGTGCCAGCAGTTTCGCTCCGAGGGGGGCCAAAAACATTCAGTACTTC,CASSFAPRGAKNIQYF
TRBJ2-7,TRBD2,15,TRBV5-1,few,TGCGCCAGCAGCTTGGAGGAGCGGGGGACCTACGAGCAGTACTTC,CASSLEERGTYEQYF
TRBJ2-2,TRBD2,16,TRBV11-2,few,TGTGCCAGCAGCACGCGACTAGCGGTGAACACCGGGGAGCTGTTTTTT,CASSTRLAVNTGELFF
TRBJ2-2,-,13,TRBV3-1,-,TGTGCCAGCAGCATGTGGATCACCGGGGAGCTGTTTTTT,CASSMWITGELFF
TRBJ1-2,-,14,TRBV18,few,TGTGCCAGCTCCCCTTCAGGAGGGCGGGATGGCTACACCTTC,CASSPSGGRDGYTF
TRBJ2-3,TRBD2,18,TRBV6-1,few,TGTGCCAGCAGTGAAGCACCGACGCTAGCGGGGGGCACAGATACGCAGTATTTT,CASSEAPTLAGGTDTQYF
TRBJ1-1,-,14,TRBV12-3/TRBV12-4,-,TGTGCCAGCAGGGTCGGAGCAGGGCATAATGAAGCTTTCTTT,CASRVGAGHNEAFF
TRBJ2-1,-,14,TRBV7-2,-,TGTGCCAGCAGCTTAATCGGGGGGCCGGTCGTGCAGTTCTTC,CASSLIGGPVVQFF
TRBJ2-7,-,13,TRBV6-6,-,TGTGCCAGCAGGAAGGAAAGCTCCTACGAGCAGTACTTC,CASRKESSYEQYF
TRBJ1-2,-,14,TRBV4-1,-,TGCGCCAGCAGCCAAGGGGCCGATAACTATGGCTACACCTTC,CASSQGADNYGYTF
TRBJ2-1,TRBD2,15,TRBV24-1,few,TGTGCCACCAGCCGCGGGACTAGCGGGAGAAATGAGCAGTTCTTC,CATSRGTSGRNEQFF
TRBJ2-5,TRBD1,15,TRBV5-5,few,TGTGCCAGCAGCACCTACGGGACAGTGTTAGAGACCCAGTACTTC,CASSTYGTVLETQYF
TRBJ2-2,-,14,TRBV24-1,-,TGTGCCACCGCCGGGTGGGCGAACACCGGGGAGCTGTTTTTT,CATAGWANTGELFF
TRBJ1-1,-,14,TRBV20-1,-,TGCAGTGCTAGTCTCGCAAGGGGAAGCTCTGAAGCTTTCTTT,CSASLARGSSEAFF
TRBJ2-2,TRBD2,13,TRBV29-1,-,TGCAGCGGCCGACTAGCGGGGGCCGGGGAGCTGTTTTTT,CSGRLAGAGELFF
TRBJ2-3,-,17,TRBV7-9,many,TGTGCCAGCAGCTTCCCCCTTCAGGGGGGGAGCACAGATACGCAGTATTTT,CASSFPLQGGSTDTQYF
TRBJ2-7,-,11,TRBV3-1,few,TGTGCCAGCAGCTCCTGGCACGAGCAGTACTTC,CASSSWHEQYF
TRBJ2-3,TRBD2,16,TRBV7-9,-,TGTGCCAGCAGCCTTGGGACTAGCGGGAGAGAAGATACGCAGTATTTT,CASSLGTSGREDTQYF
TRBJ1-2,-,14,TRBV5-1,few,TGCGCCAGCAGCTCCGGCGGGCGGAACTATGGCTACACCTTC,CASSSGGRNYGYTF
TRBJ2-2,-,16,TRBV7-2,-,TGTGCCAGCAGTCCAAGACAGGATATTGGCACCGGGGAGCTGTTTTTT,CASSPRQDIGTGELFF
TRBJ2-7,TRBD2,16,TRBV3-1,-,TGTGCCAGCAGCCGGACTAGCGGCTCCCTATCCTACGAGCAGTACTTC,CASSRTSGSLSYEQYF
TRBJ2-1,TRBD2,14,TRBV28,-,TGTGCCAGCAGGATTAGCGGGAGCTACAATGAGCAGTTCTTC,CASRISGSYNEQFF
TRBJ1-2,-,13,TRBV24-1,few,TGTGCCACCAGTGATCACGGGGTTTCTGGCTACACCTTC,CATSDHGVSGYTF
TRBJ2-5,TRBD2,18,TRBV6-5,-,TGTGCCAGCAGTTACTCGACCCTAGCGGGAGGAGTATCAGAGACCCAGTACTTC,CASSYSTLAGGVSETQYF
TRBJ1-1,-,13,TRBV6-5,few,TGTGCCAGCAGTTCCTCCGCCGGGACTGAAGCTTTCTTT,CASSSSAGTEAFF
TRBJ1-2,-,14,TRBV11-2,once,TGTGCCAGCAGCTCCCTTCGGACCTATGGAGGCTACACCTTC,CASSSLRTYGGYTF
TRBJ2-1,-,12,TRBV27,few,TGTGCCAGCAGTTTTTCTCGGGGGAGGAGGTTCTTC,CASSFSRGRRFF